This T cell receptor beta chain was sequenced for a study of T-cell reconstitution after alpha-beta-depleted transplantation in children. J gave up 4 bases and V 4 bases, and 6 bases lay outside the gene matches. The CDR3 totals 14 residues. The germline CDR1 and CDR2 sequences are DFQATT and SNEGSKA (reference sequence). Unique molecular identifiers were incorporated during preparation of the TCRbeta library. MiXCR, applied by TCRdb to the PCR reads, yields one record per CDR3 protein. The sample consists of fewer than 550,000 distinct CDR3 sequences, 11% of them appearing once. The input for sequencing was PBMCs, mostly from graft donor cells, taken 180 days after TCRalphabeta/CD19-depleted stem cell transplant. The V and J genes are TRBV20-1 and TRBJ2-3; 9 bases agree with TRBD2. The source of this sequence is a female patient between 2 and 10 years old who had a stem cell transplant for aplastic anemia, so the T cells may come from the graft donor. The CDR3: CSAIPAGGPDTQYF. DNA of the CDR3: TGCAGTGCTATCCCGGCGGGAGGGCCAGATACGCAGTATTTT.